The rows below give T cell receptor beta chains drawn from one sample of a study of blood T cell repertoires in COVID-19. Only in-frame clones appear in the TCRdb table, and some are missing; sequencing was by immunoSEQ multiplex PCR. The sample records approximately 170,000 clones, roughly 90% being singletons. Sequenced: peripheral blood. These receptors came from a man between 60 and 75 years old with active or convalescent COVID-19. The CDR3 runs from the conserved cysteine through the conserved F or W. D genes are given only for firm matches. Not every row has a clone size; where given, it reads once, few, many or a size class.

V gene,D gene,clone size,J gene,CDR3 DNA,CDR3 protein
TRBV11-2,.,.,TRBJ2-2,TGTGCCAGCAGCTTGGAGGGAGCCGGGGAGCTGTTTTTT,CASSLEGAGELFF
TRBV7-2,.,.,TRBJ2-1,TGTGCCAGCAGCGGCGCGTCTAGCGACCTTTTGTATGAGCAGTTCTTC,CASSGASSDLLYEQFF
TRBV7-9,TRBD1,.,TRBJ2-3,TGTGCCAGCAGCCCCGGGACAGTCACAGATACGCAGTATTTT,CASSPGTVTDTQYF
TRBV10-1,.,.,TRBJ1-1,TGCGCCAGCAGTGGTTCTCAGGGCGCGAGCACTGAAGCTTTCTTT,CASSGSQGASTEAFF
TRBV30,TRBD1,few,TRBJ1-2,TGTGCCTGGAGTGGGACAGGTCGGCAGGGCTACACCTTC,CAWSGTGRQGYTF
TRBV12-3/TRBV12-4,.,.,TRBJ1-1,TGTGCCAGCAGTTTTTGGGGGGGCACTGAAGCTTTCTTT,CASSFWGGTEAFF
TRBV2,.,.,TRBJ1-3,TGTGCCACGGCACGGGACTCAGGTCAGAACACCATATATTTT,CATARDSGQNTIYF
TRBV7-2,TRBD1,once,TRBJ2-7,TGTGCCAGCAGTACACAGGGGTACGAGCAGTACTTC,CASSTQGYEQYF
TRBV11-3,.,.,TRBJ2-1,TGTGCCAGCAGCTTCGGGGTTGGGCCAGGGGACAATGAGCAGTTCTTC,CASSFGVGPGDNEQFF
TRBV15,TRBD1,.,TRBJ1-6,TGTGCCACCACCTCCGGGACAGGGAATTCACCCCTCCACTTT,CATTSGTGNSPLHF
TRBV6-5,.,.,TRBJ1-5,TGTGCCAGCCAGATGGGGGCGGGTCAGCCCCAGCATTTT,CASQMGAGQPQHF
TRBV5-8,TRBD2,.,TRBJ2-1,TGTGCCAGCAGCTTGGCTAGCGGGAGGACTGGGCAGTTCTTC,CASSLASGRTGQFF
TRBV21-1,.,.,TRBJ1-4,TGTGCCAGCAGCAAAGGGAGCGGCTATTCAACTAATGAAAAACTGTTTTTT,CASSKGSGYSTNEKLFF
TRBV5-4,.,.,TRBJ1-1,TGTGCCAGCAGCTTGCCAGGCCGGAACACTGAAGCTTTCTTT,CASSLPGRNTEAFF
TRBV5-1,TRBD1,.,TRBJ1-3,TGCGCCAGCAGCTTACGAGGGACAGGGAATAATGCTGGAAACACCATATATTTT,CASSLRGTGNNAGNTIYF
TRBV5-1,TRBD2,.,TRBJ2-5,TGCGCCAGCAGCCTAGGGACTAGCGGGGGGGCCGCGTTTATTGGAGAGACCCAGTACTTC,CASSLGTSGGAAFIGETQYF